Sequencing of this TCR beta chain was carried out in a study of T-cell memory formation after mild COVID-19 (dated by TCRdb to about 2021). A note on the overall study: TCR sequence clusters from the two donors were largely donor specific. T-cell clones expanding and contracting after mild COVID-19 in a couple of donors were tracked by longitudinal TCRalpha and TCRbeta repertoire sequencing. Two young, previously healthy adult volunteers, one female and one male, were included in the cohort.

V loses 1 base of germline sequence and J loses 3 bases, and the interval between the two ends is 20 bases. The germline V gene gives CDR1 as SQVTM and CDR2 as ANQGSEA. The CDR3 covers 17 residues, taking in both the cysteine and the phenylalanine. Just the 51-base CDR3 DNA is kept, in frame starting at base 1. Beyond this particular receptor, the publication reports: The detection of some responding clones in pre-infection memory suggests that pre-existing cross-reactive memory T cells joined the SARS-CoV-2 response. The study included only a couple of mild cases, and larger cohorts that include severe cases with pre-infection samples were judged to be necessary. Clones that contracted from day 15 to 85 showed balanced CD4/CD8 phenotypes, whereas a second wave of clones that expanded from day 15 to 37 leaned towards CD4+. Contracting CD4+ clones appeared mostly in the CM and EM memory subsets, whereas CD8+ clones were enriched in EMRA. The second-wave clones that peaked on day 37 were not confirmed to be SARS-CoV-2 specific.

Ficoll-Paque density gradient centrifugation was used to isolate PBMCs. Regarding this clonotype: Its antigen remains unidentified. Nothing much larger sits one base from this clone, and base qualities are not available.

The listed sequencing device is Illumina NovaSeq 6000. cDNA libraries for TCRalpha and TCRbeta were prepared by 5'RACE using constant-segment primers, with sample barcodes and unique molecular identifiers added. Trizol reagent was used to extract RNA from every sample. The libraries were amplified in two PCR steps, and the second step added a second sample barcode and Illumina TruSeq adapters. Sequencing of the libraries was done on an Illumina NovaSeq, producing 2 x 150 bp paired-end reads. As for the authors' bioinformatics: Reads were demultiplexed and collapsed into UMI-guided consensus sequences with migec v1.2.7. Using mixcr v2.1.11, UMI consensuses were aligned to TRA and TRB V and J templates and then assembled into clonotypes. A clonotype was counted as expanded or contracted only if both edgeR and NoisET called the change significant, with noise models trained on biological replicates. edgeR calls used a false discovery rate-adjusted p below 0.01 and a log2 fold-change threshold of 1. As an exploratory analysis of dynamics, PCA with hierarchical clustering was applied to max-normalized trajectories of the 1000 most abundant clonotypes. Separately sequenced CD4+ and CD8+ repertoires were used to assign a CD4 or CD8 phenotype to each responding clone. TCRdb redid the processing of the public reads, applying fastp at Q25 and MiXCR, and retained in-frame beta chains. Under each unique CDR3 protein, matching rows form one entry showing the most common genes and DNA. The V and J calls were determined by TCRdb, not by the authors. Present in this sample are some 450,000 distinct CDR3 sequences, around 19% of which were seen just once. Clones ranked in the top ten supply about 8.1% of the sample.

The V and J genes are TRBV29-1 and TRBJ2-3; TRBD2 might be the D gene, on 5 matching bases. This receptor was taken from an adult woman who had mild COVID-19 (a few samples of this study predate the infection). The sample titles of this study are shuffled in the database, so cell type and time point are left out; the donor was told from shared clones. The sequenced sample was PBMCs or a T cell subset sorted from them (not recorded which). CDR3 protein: CSVEVWRGGFKTDTQYF. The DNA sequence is TGCAGCGTTGAAGTATGGAGAGGAGGCTTCAAAACAGATACGCAGTATTTT.